One and the same sample provided the 9 T cell receptor beta chains below, sequenced in a study of blood T cell repertoires in COVID-19. Clones were read by immunoSEQ multiplex PCR, and TCRdb kept only the in-frame ones, dropping some. The sample gives approximately 140,000 clones, about 90% of which show up once; around 6.1% is in the top ten. Material for sequencing was peripheral blood. The receptors were sampled from a man older than 75 with acute or convalescent COVID-19.

This chain links TRBV5-1 with TRBJ2-1, with D maybe TRBD1 (6 bases). This CDR3 spans 15 amino acids. CDR1 is SGHRS, CDR2 YFSETQ, per germline. Trimming cost V 4 bases and J 3 bases, with 14 bases left between them. CDR3 coding DNA: TGCGCCAGCAGCGTAACAGGGTTCCGCTACAATGAGCAGTTCTTC. Amino acids: CASSVTGFRYNEQFF.

The chain joins TRBV6-5 to TRBJ1-1; 7 bases are shared with TRBD1. After removal of 6 bases from V and 2 bases from J, the junction contained 6 bases not matched to a gene. Germline CDR1 MNHEY, CDR2 SVGAGI. The CDR3 runs 14 residues. CDR3 amino acids: CASSKGQSNTEAFF. The CDR3 coding sequence is TGTGCCAGCAGCAAGGGACAGTCCAACACTGAAGCTTTCTTT.

The chain links TRBV10-3 to TRBJ1-2, with unresolved D. V was trimmed by 10 bases and J by 0 bases, leaving 15 bases between them. CDR1 ENHRY and CDR2 SYGVKD come from the germline V gene. The CDR3 loop spans 14 amino acids. In nucleotides, the CDR3 is TGTGCCACCCAGTTAGCCGAAGCTAACTATGGCTACACCTTC. Protein product: CATQLAEANYGYTF.

V and J are TRBV9 and TRBJ2-1; D is unclear. Germline V lookup: CDR1 SGDLS, CDR2 YYNGEE. Trimming left V 3 bases short and J 8 bases short, with 9 bases between. This CDR3 is 12 amino acids long. CDR3 sequence (DNA): TGTGCCAGCAGCGAGACAAGTGATGAGCAGTTCTTC. Translation gives CASSETSDEQFF. Full variable domain (remainder filled in from reference TRBV9 and TRBJ2-1): DSGVTQTPKHLITATGQRVTLRCSPRSGDLSVYWYQQSLDQGLQFLIQYYNGEERAKGNILERFSAQQFPDLHSELNLSSLELGDSALYFCASSETSDEQFFGPGTRLTVL.

The chain combines TRBV28 with TRBJ1-4; 7 bases fit TRBD1. V was pared by 5 bases and J by 5 bases, with 5 bases of the junction left unmatched. Germline assignment: CDR1 MDHEN and CDR2 SYDVKM. The CDR3 consists of 14 residues. The CDR3 DNA is TGTGCCAGCAGTCCCTTGGACAGGAATGAAAAACTGTTTTTT. Its translation: CASSPLDRNEKLFF.

CDR3 loop: CAIRQTVQGEQFF. The CDR3 region has the DNA TGTGCCATCAGGCAGACAGTCCAAGGAGAGCAGTTCTTC. The chain joins TRBV10-3 to TRBJ2-1; D is perhaps TRBD1 (5 bases). The CDR3 is made up of 13 amino acids. Germline loops: CDR1 ENHRY, CDR2 SYGVKD. The V gene lost 6 bases and the J gene lost 10 bases, with 16 bases spanning the gap.

This clone turned up a few times. V and J are TRBV4-1 and TRBJ2-7, with 7 positions matching TRBD1. The DNA end favors TRBJ2-5, so the J call may be wrong. This CDR3 is built from 13 residues. CDR1 and CDR2 from the germline V gene are MGHRA and YSYEKL. The CDR3 DNA follows: TGCGCCAGCAGCCAAGAAAGACAGGGGACCCAGTACTTC. Its protein product is CASSQERQGTQYF.

The chain couples TRBV6-5 to TRBJ1-2; 11 bases are shared with TRBD1. The V segment lost 2 bases and the J segment 4 bases; nucleotides outside the gene matches: 3. The CDR3 totals 15 residues. CDR1 is MNHEY and CDR2 is SVGAGI in the germline V gene. As DNA, the CDR3 is TGTGCCAGCAGTTACGGACAGGGGGCGGGCTATGGCTACACCTTC. Encoded protein: CASSYGQGAGYGYTF.

This chain uses TRBV27 with TRBJ1-2, with D unresolved. There are 11 residues in the CDR3. Trimming shortened V by 7 bases and J by 3 bases, and 6 bases separated the two germline ends. Germline values: CDR1 MNHEY, CDR2 SMNVEV (reference sequence). The CDR3 spells CASTRDYGYTF. DNA of the CDR3: TGTGCCAGCACCCGGGACTATGGCTACACCTTC.